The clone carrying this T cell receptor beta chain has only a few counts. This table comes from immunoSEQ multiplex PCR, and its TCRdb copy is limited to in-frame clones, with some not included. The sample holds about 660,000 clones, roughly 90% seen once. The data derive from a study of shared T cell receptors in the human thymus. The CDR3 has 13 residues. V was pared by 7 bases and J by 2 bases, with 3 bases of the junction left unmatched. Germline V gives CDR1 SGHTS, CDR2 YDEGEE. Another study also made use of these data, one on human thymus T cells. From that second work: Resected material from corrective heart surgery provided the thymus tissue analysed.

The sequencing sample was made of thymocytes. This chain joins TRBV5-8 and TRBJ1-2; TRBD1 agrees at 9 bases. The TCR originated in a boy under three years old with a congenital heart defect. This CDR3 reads CASPGQGNYGYTF. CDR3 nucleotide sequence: TGTGCCAGCCCCGGACAGGGGAACTATGGCTACACCTTC.